These T cell receptor beta chains were read from a single sample in a study of cytomegalovirus exposure and HLA in healthy donors. Sequenced by immunoSEQ multiplex PCR; TCRdb stores in-frame clones only, minus some. The table lists about 160,000 clones, roughly 80% of them singletons. Sequencing was carried out using PBMCs. The receptor source for this set is a male donor in good health and CMV-seropositive. Each CDR3 is given with its conserved first and last residue. A D gene is named only where the DNA matches it firmly. Clone size, where shown, is once, few, many, or a class for clones that have expanded.

v_call: TRBV7-7; d_call: TRBD2; clone_size: few; j_call: TRBJ2-5; cdr3_length: 16; cdr3_nt: TGTGCTAGCAGCTTAGCTATCGCTAGCGGTCAAGAGACCCAGTACTTC; cdr3_aa: CASSLAIASGQETQYF
v_call: TRBV15; d_call: TRBD1; clone_size: NA; j_call: TRBJ2-7; cdr3_length: 15; cdr3_nt: TGTGCCACCAGCAGACGGACAGGTGAAGGCTACGAGCAGTACTTC; cdr3_aa: CATSRRTGEGYEQYF
v_call: TRBV7-9; d_call: NA; clone_size: NA; j_call: TRBJ2-7; cdr3_length: 15; cdr3_nt: TGTGCCAGCAGCTTAGCGGAACAGGTTTCCTACGAGCAGTACTTC; cdr3_aa: CASSLAEQVSYEQYF
v_call: TRBV29-1; d_call: NA; clone_size: NA; j_call: TRBJ2-3; cdr3_length: 12; cdr3_nt: TGCAGCGTTGTTCCAGACACAGATACGCAGTATTTT; cdr3_aa: CSVVPDTDTQYF
v_call: TRBV7-2; d_call: TRBD1; clone_size: once; j_call: TRBJ1-6; cdr3_length: 14; cdr3_nt: TGTGCCAGCAGCTTACAGGGGGCGGATTCACCCCTCCACTTT; cdr3_aa: CASSLQGADSPLHF
v_call: TRBV2; d_call: NA; clone_size: NA; j_call: TRBJ2-4; cdr3_length: 16; cdr3_nt: TGTGCCAGAGGAGGAATGCAGACCCTAGCCAAAAACATTCAGTACTTC; cdr3_aa: CARGGMQTLAKNIQYF
v_call: TRBV7-9; d_call: TRBD2; clone_size: NA; j_call: TRBJ2-7; cdr3_length: 17; cdr3_nt: TGTGCCAGCAGCTTCCCCACCGGGACTAGCCTTTCCTACGAGCAGTACTTC; cdr3_aa: CASSFPTGTSLSYEQYF
v_call: TRBV28; d_call: TRBD2; clone_size: NA; j_call: TRBJ2-5; cdr3_length: 16; cdr3_nt: TGTGCCAGCAGTCCTGCCGGGACTAGCGGGACTGAGACCCAGTACTTC; cdr3_aa: CASSPAGTSGTETQYF
v_call: TRBV7-9; d_call: TRBD1; clone_size: NA; j_call: TRBJ1-1; cdr3_length: 14; cdr3_nt: TGTGCCAGCAGCCCACAACAGGGGTTCACTGAAGCTTTCTTT; cdr3_aa: CASSPQQGFTEAFF
v_call: TRBV11-3; d_call: TRBD2; clone_size: NA; j_call: TRBJ2-1; cdr3_length: 12; cdr3_nt: TGTGCCAGCAGCGCCGATGGGACTAGCCAGTTCTTC; cdr3_aa: CASSADGTSQFF
v_call: TRBV2; d_call: NA; clone_size: NA; j_call: TRBJ2-7; cdr3_length: 11; cdr3_nt: TGTGCCAGCAGTGGGCCCTACGAGCAGTACTTC; cdr3_aa: CASSGPYEQYF
v_call: TRBV5-1; d_call: TRBD1; clone_size: NA; j_call: TRBJ1-4; cdr3_length: 15; cdr3_nt: TGCGCCAGCAGCTCGTACGGGACAGGGGAAGAAAAACTGTTTTTT; cdr3_aa: CASSSYGTGEEKLFF
v_call: TRBV7-9; d_call: NA; clone_size: NA; j_call: TRBJ2-7; cdr3_length: 16; cdr3_nt: TGTGCCACCGTGGGGGCACGCGGAATATTATCCTACGAGCAGTACTTC; cdr3_aa: CATVGARGILSYEQYF
v_call: TRBV5-1; d_call: TRBD1; clone_size: NA; j_call: TRBJ1-1; cdr3_length: 14; cdr3_nt: TGCGCCAGCAGCCCGGACAGGGGATCCACTGAAGCTTTCTTT; cdr3_aa: CASSPDRGSTEAFF
v_call: TRBV10-3; d_call: TRBD2; clone_size: few; j_call: TRBJ2-2; cdr3_length: 16; cdr3_nt: TGTGCCATCAGTGATAGCGGGAGGGGGAACACCGGGGAGCTGTTTTTT; cdr3_aa: CAISDSGRGNTGELFF
v_call: TRBV30; d_call: NA; clone_size: once; j_call: TRBJ1-1; cdr3_length: 12; cdr3_nt: TGTGCCTGGAGTGTAACCACGGCTGAAGCTTTCTTT; cdr3_aa: CAWSVTTAEAFF
v_call: TRBV19; d_call: NA; clone_size: NA; j_call: TRBJ2-1; cdr3_length: 14; cdr3_nt: TGTGCCAGTAGCTATAAGCGGGCCTCCAATGAGCAGTTCTTC; cdr3_aa: CASSYKRASNEQFF
v_call: TRBV28; d_call: NA; clone_size: NA; j_call: TRBJ2-1; cdr3_length: 14; cdr3_nt: TGTGCCAGCAGTTCGGCGGAGCCCTATAGCGAGCAGTTCTTC; cdr3_aa: CASSSAEPYSEQFF
v_call: TRBV7-3; d_call: TRBD2; clone_size: NA; j_call: TRBJ2-1; cdr3_length: 19; cdr3_nt: TGTGCCAGCAGCTTAACAGGGCTAGCGGGAGGGCCTGCGGGGGATGAGCAGTTCTTC; cdr3_aa: CASSLTGLAGGPAGDEQFF
v_call: TRBV19; d_call: NA; clone_size: NA; j_call: TRBJ1-3; cdr3_length: 15; cdr3_nt: TGTGCCAGTAGTATACGGACATTCTCTGGAAACACCATATATTTT; cdr3_aa: CASSIRTFSGNTIYF
v_call: TRBV27; d_call: NA; clone_size: NA; j_call: TRBJ2-7; cdr3_length: 16; cdr3_nt: TGTGCCAGCAGTTTATCTTTCGGAGAGGAGACCTACGAGCAGTACTTC; cdr3_aa: CASSLSFGEETYEQYF
v_call: TRBV7-9; d_call: NA; clone_size: NA; j_call: TRBJ2-7; cdr3_length: 13; cdr3_nt: TGTTCCAGCAGCTTAGAAGCGACTTTTATCAAGTCCTTC; cdr3_aa: CSSSLEATFIKSF
v_call: TRBV20-1; d_call: NA; clone_size: NA; j_call: TRBJ2-7; cdr3_length: 11; cdr3_nt: TGCAGTGGACTAAACGATTACGAGCAGTACTTC; cdr3_aa: CSGLNDYEQYF
v_call: TRBV15; d_call: NA; clone_size: NA; j_call: TRBJ1-5; cdr3_length: 19; cdr3_nt: TGTGCCACCAGCAGAGATGCTTACGACGGGGGTACCCGCAATCAGCCCCAGCATTTT; cdr3_aa: CATSRDAYDGGTRNQPQHF
v_call: TRBV19; d_call: TRBD1; clone_size: NA; j_call: TRBJ2-7; cdr3_length: 13; cdr3_nt: TGTGCCAGTAGTGGGACAGGGGGGTACGAGCAGTACTTC; cdr3_aa: CASSGTGGYEQYF
v_call: TRBV7-8; d_call: NA; clone_size: NA; j_call: TRBJ2-7; cdr3_length: 13; cdr3_nt: TGTGCCAGCAGCTTTGGCGGGTACAACGAGCAGTACTTC; cdr3_aa: CASSFGGYNEQYF
v_call: TRBV15; d_call: NA; clone_size: once; j_call: TRBJ1-2; cdr3_length: 14; cdr3_nt: TGTGCCACCAGCCGAGCGGGGGAGGGTAGCGGCTACACCTTC; cdr3_aa: CATSRAGEGSGYTF
v_call: TRBV5-1; d_call: NA; clone_size: NA; j_call: TRBJ1-4; cdr3_length: 16; cdr3_nt: TGCGCCAGCAGCTTGGACGCCGGCGGCGGTAATGAAAAACTGTTTTTT; cdr3_aa: CASSLDAGGGNEKLFF
v_call: TRBV5-1; d_call: TRBD2; clone_size: NA; j_call: TRBJ2-3; cdr3_length: 16; cdr3_nt: TGCGCCAGCAGCCCGGGACTAGCGGAGCGCACAGATACGCAGTATTTT; cdr3_aa: CASSPGLAERTDTQYF
v_call: TRBV7-9; d_call: TRBD1; clone_size: once; j_call: TRBJ2-1; cdr3_length: 14; cdr3_nt: TGTTCCAGCAGCCCCGGGACAGCATACAATGAGCAGTTCTTC; cdr3_aa: CSSSPGTAYNEQFF
v_call: TRBV18; d_call: NA; clone_size: NA; j_call: TRBJ2-7; cdr3_length: 15; cdr3_nt: TGTGCCAGCTCACCACCAAATCGAGGGATCCACGAGCAGTACTTC; cdr3_aa: CASSPPNRGIHEQYF
v_call: TRBV5-1; d_call: TRBD1; clone_size: NA; j_call: TRBJ2-3; cdr3_length: 14; cdr3_nt: TGCGCCAGCAGCTTACAGGGGGCGTCAGATACGCAGTATTTT; cdr3_aa: CASSLQGASDTQYF
v_call: TRBV23-1; d_call: NA; clone_size: NA; j_call: TRBJ2-3; cdr3_length: 16; cdr3_nt: TGCGCCAGCGTAGGGGATTACAGGGTACACCGAGATACGCAGTATTTT; cdr3_aa: CASVGDYRVHRDTQYF
v_call: TRBV18; d_call: NA; clone_size: NA; j_call: TRBJ1-1; cdr3_length: 15; cdr3_nt: TGTGCCAGCTCACCACCCGGTGTCGCCGCGGGTGAAGCTTTCTTT; cdr3_aa: CASSPPGVAAGEAFF
v_call: TRBV2; d_call: TRBD1; clone_size: NA; j_call: TRBJ1-4; cdr3_length: 16; cdr3_nt: TGTGCCAGCAGTCCGGACAGGATTGCAACTAATGAAAAACTGTTTTTT; cdr3_aa: CASSPDRIATNEKLFF
v_call: TRBV7-8; d_call: NA; clone_size: NA; j_call: TRBJ2-5; cdr3_length: 16; cdr3_nt: TGTGCCAGCATCCGGGGGTGGGGTTACCTTGGAGAGACCCAGTACTTC; cdr3_aa: CASIRGWGYLGETQYF
v_call: TRBV7-9; d_call: TRBD1; clone_size: NA; j_call: TRBJ1-4; cdr3_length: 16; cdr3_nt: TGTGCCAGCAGCCTAGCGGCAGGGGGGACTAATGAAAAACTGTTTTTT; cdr3_aa: CASSLAAGGTNEKLFF
v_call: TRBV7-9; d_call: NA; clone_size: NA; j_call: TRBJ2-3; cdr3_length: 13; cdr3_nt: TGTGCCAGCAGCTTAGTCGGGGCAGATACGCAGTATTTT; cdr3_aa: CASSLVGADTQYF
v_call: TRBV12-5; d_call: NA; clone_size: NA; j_call: TRBJ1-3; cdr3_length: 13; cdr3_nt: TGTGCTAGTGGTTTGACAGGGGGAAACACCATATATTTT; cdr3_aa: CASGLTGGNTIYF
v_call: TRBV6-5; d_call: NA; clone_size: NA; j_call: TRBJ2-7; cdr3_length: 16; cdr3_nt: TGTGCCAGCAGTTACTCGGTGGGCGGGGGCCCCTACGAGCAGTACTTC; cdr3_aa: CASSYSVGGGPYEQYF
v_call: TRBV6-5; d_call: NA; clone_size: NA; j_call: TRBJ1-3; cdr3_length: 15; cdr3_nt: TGTGCCAGCAGTTACATGGCCGTCTCTGGAAACACCATATATTTT; cdr3_aa: CASSYMAVSGNTIYF
v_call: TRBV19; d_call: NA; clone_size: NA; j_call: TRBJ1-5; cdr3_length: 13; cdr3_nt: TGTGCCAGTATTCGAGGCCCTAATCAGCCCCAGCATTTT; cdr3_aa: CASIRGPNQPQHF
v_call: TRBV15; d_call: TRBD2; clone_size: NA; j_call: TRBJ2-2; cdr3_length: 18; cdr3_nt: TGTGCCACCAGCAGAATCAAGCGGGAGGGCCTACACACCGGGGAGCTGTTTTTT; cdr3_aa: CATSRIKREGLHTGELFF
v_call: TRBV4-3; d_call: NA; clone_size: few; j_call: TRBJ2-6; cdr3_length: 19; cdr3_nt: TGCGCCAGCAGCCAAGAAGGGGGAGGGGCTACGACTGGGGCCAACGTCCTGACTTTC; cdr3_aa: CASSQEGGGATTGANVLTF
v_call: TRBV25-1; d_call: NA; clone_size: once; j_call: TRBJ2-2; cdr3_length: 15; cdr3_nt: TGTGCCAGCAGGGAGGGGGGGGCGGACACCGGGGAGCTGTTTTTT; cdr3_aa: CASREGGADTGELFF
v_call: TRBV27; d_call: TRBD1; clone_size: few; j_call: TRBJ1-6; cdr3_length: 13; cdr3_nt: TGTGCCAGCAGCGCTAACCGGGACAGGGGTCCCCACTTT; cdr3_aa: CASSANRDRGPHF
v_call: TRBV14; d_call: NA; clone_size: NA; j_call: TRBJ2-5; cdr3_length: 16; cdr3_nt: TGTGCCAGCAGCCAAGATAAGGGCTACGGGAGAGAGACCCAGTACTTC; cdr3_aa: CASSQDKGYGRETQYF
v_call: TRBV15; d_call: TRBD2; clone_size: once; j_call: TRBJ2-5; cdr3_length: 16; cdr3_nt: TGTGCCACCAGCAGAAACGGACTAGCGGGGAAAGAGACCCAGTACTTC; cdr3_aa: CATSRNGLAGKETQYF
v_call: TRBV29-1; d_call: NA; clone_size: NA; j_call: TRBJ2-2; cdr3_length: 14; cdr3_nt: TGCAGCGTGGCCGACAATTTTTACACCGGGGAGCTGTTTTTT; cdr3_aa: CSVADNFYTGELFF
v_call: TRBV12-5; d_call: NA; clone_size: NA; j_call: TRBJ2-7; cdr3_length: 14; cdr3_nt: TGTGCCGCCGTCAGTCAGGAGGTGCCCTACGAGCAGTACTTC; cdr3_aa: CAAVSQEVPYEQYF
v_call: TRBV9; d_call: TRBD1; clone_size: NA; j_call: TRBJ2-2; cdr3_length: 16; cdr3_nt: TGTGCCAGCAGCGCTCCGGGACAGGGGTCCGGCGGGGAGCTGTTTTTT; cdr3_aa: CASSAPGQGSGGELFF
v_call: TRBV6-5; d_call: NA; clone_size: NA; j_call: TRBJ1-2; cdr3_length: 13; cdr3_nt: TGTGCCAGCAGCCCAGGGGTCGGCTATGGCTACACCTTC; cdr3_aa: CASSPGVGYGYTF
v_call: TRBV6-1; d_call: NA; clone_size: NA; j_call: TRBJ1-1; cdr3_length: 15; cdr3_nt: TGTGCCAGCAGTTCCCAAGACAGGAGGAACACTGAAGCTTTCTTT; cdr3_aa: CASSSQDRRNTEAFF
v_call: TRBV18; d_call: TRBD2; clone_size: NA; j_call: TRBJ2-7; cdr3_length: 16; cdr3_nt: TGTGCCAGCTCACCACCAAACGGGAGGGCCTCCTACGAGCAGTACTTC; cdr3_aa: CASSPPNGRASYEQYF
v_call: TRBV19; d_call: TRBD2; clone_size: NA; j_call: TRBJ2-5; cdr3_length: 14; cdr3_nt: TGTGCCAGTAGTATAAAGGCTAGCGGTTGGGCCCAGTACTTC; cdr3_aa: CASSIKASGWAQYF